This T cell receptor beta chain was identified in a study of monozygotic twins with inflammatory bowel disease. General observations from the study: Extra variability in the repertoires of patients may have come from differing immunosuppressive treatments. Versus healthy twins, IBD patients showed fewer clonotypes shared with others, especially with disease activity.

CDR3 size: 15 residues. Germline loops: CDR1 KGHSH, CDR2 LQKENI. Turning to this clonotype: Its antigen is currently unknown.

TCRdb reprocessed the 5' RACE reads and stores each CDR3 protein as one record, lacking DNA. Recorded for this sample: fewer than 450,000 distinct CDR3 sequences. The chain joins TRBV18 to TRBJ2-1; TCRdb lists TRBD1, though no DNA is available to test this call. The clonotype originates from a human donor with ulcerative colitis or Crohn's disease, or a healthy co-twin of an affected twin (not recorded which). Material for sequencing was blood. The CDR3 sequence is CASSPSTGRYNEQFF.